The 7 T cell receptor beta chains given below trace back to one sample, sequenced in a study of blood T cell repertoires in COVID-19. Clones were sequenced by immunoSEQ multiplex PCR, and TCRdb holds only the in-frame ones, with some missing. Of hundreds of thousands of clones in the sample, 70% to 80% are singletons; the top ten hold 2.5% to 4%. Sequencing input: peripheral blood. The receptors come from a woman over 75 with acute or convalescent COVID-19.

This chain joins TRBV7-9 and TRBJ1-2; no firm D call. Germline assignment: CDR1 SEHNR and CDR2 FQNEAQ (reference sequence). CDR3 size: 14 residues. The V and J ends lost 4 bases and 4 bases respectively, with 13 bases between them. CDR3 protein: CASSSEYSTYGYTF. Here the CDR3 DNA reads TGTGCCAGCAGCTCGGAATACAGTACCTATGGCTACACCTTC.

The chain recombines TRBV6-5 with TRBJ1-2; TRBD1 is a possible D gene (5 bases). The CDR3 has 14 residues. Trimming shortened V by 0 bases and J by 4 bases, and 9 bases separated the two germline ends. Germline loops: CDR1 MNHEY, CDR2 SVGAGI. In nucleotides, the CDR3 is TGTGCCAGCAGTTACTCGGACACCACCTATGGCTACACCTTC. Protein: CASSYSDTTYGYTF.

V gene TRBV6-1 combines with J gene TRBJ2-2; 10 bases are a match to TRBD2. Germline CDR1 is MNHNS and CDR2 is SASEGT. The junction had 5 bases not matched to a gene; V was cut back by 2 bases and J by 8 bases. The CDR3 is made up of 15 amino acids. CDR3 nucleotide sequence: TGTGCCAGCAGTGAAACTAGCGGGACGTGGGGGGAGCTGTTTTTT. Residues: CASSETSGTWGELFF.

This chain connects TRBV7-2 to TRBJ1-2; D remains unclear. Trimming removed 0 bases from V and 2 bases from J, with 4 bases in between. The CDR3 extends over 13 amino acids. Germline CDR1 SGHTA, CDR2 FQGNSA. CDR3 nucleotide sequence: TGTGCCAGCAGCTTAGCCGGGAACTATGGCTACACCTTC. This translates into CASSLAGNYGYTF.

The J gene is TRBJ2-5, the V gene TRBV7-2; 10 bases agree with TRBD2. The CDR3 runs 15 residues. With 5 bases clipped from V and 5 bases from J, the junction kept 8 bases outside the gene matches. Looked up from germline, CDR1 is SGHTA and CDR2 is FQGNSA. CDR3 sequence (DNA): TGTGCCAGCAGCCCTCAGCGGGGGGGGGAGGAGACCCAGTACTTC. This gives the protein CASSPQRGGEETQYF.

The V gene is TRBV29-1, the J gene TRBJ1-2, with 12 bases identical to TRBD1. J gave up 5 bases and V 4 bases, and 5 bases lay outside the gene matches. The CDR3 sequence is 14 residues long. Germline assignment: CDR1 SQVTM and CDR2 ANQGSEA. DNA for the CDR3: TGCAGCGTTGTGGGACAGGGGGCAAGATATGGCTACACCTTC. Encoded protein: CSVVGQGARYGYTF.

The rearrangement uses TRBV29-1 and TRBJ2-5; 7 nucleotides agree with TRBD2. The CDR3 covers 12 residues. The germline gives CDR1 SQVTM, CDR2 ANQGSEA. Trimming at V came to 7 bases and at J to 5 bases, leaving 7 bases not matched to a gene. The CDR3 nucleotides read TGCAGCGGCGGGCGGGAGCAGGAGACCCAGTACTTC. This sequence encodes CSGGREQETQYF.